This is a list of T cell receptor beta chains from one sample in a study of cytomegalovirus exposure and HLA in healthy donors. Here immunoSEQ multiplex PCR was the method, and the copy in TCRdb shows in-frame clones only, minus some. Here the sample spans over 80,000 clones, 81% being singletons. The sequencing sample was made of PBMCs. The receptors come from a man aged 40-49 years in good health and CMV-seropositive. Both conserved end residues are part of each CDR3. The D gene is left open where the match is weak. Clone size is not always given. Where it is, it says once, few, many or a class for expanded clones.

j_call	v_call	d_call	clone_size	cdr3_aa	cdr3_nt
TRBJ1-2	TRBV4-1	TRBD1	.	CASSPPDRGGYGYTF	TGCGCCAGCAGCCCCCCCGACAGGGGAGGCTATGGCTACACCTTC
TRBJ1-5	TRBV7-9	TRBD1	once	CASSHRGDGQPQHF	TGTGCCAGCAGTCACAGGGGGGATGGTCAGCCCCAGCATTTT
TRBJ1-1	TRBV7-9	.	.	CASSLQGNTEAFF	TGTGCCAGCAGCCTTCAGGGAAACACTGAAGCTTTCTTT
TRBJ2-5	TRBV10-2	TRBD2	.	CASRPGTSGAKTQYF	TGCGCCAGCAGGCCCGGGACTAGCGGGGCGAAGACCCAGTACTTC
TRBJ2-3	TRBV30	.	once	CAWSVSQAVPTQYF	TGTGCCTGGAGTGTATCACAGGCCGTCCCGACGCAGTATTTT
TRBJ2-1	TRBV19	.	.	CASSNGPGSSYNEQFF	TGTGCCAGTAGTAACGGGCCGGGGAGCTCCTACAATGAGCAGTTCTTC
TRBJ1-1	TRBV6-1	.	few	CASSDRGGFEAFF	TGTGCCAGCAGCGACCGGGGGGGATTTGAAGCTTTCTTT
TRBJ2-5	TRBV5-1	TRBD2	.	CASSLFLAAETQYF	TGCGCCAGCAGCTTGTTTCTAGCGGCGGAGACCCAGTACTTC
TRBJ2-1	TRBV7-2	.	.	CASSFARGTYNEQFF	TGTGCCAGCAGCTTCGCCAGAGGGACCTACAATGAGCAGTTCTTC
TRBJ1-6	TRBV19	.	few	CARQPGGESSYNSPLHF	TGTGCCAGACAGCCCGGCGGGGAGAGCTCCTATAATTCACCCCTCCACTTT
TRBJ1-2	TRBV7-3	TRBD1	.	CASSPGQGYGYTF	TGTGCCAGCAGCCCGGGACAGGGGTATGGCTACACCTTC
TRBJ2-6	TRBV2	TRBD1	.	CASKYRGRDSGANVLTF	TGTGCCAGCAAGTACAGGGGGCGAGACTCTGGGGCCAACGTCCTGACTTTC
TRBJ2-5	TRBV6-5	.	.	CASSFDRLAETQYF	TGTGCCAGCAGTTTTGACAGATTGGCGGAGACCCAGTACTTC
TRBJ2-3	TRBV18	.	.	CASSPLTGSTDTQYF	TGTGCCAGCTCACCTCTGACAGGTTCCACAGATACGCAGTATTTT
TRBJ2-2	TRBV6-5	.	.	CASSRGAATTGELFF	TGTGCCAGCAGTCGCGGGGCAGCGACCACCGGGGAGCTGTTTTTT
TRBJ1-2	TRBV28	TRBD1	.	CASSSGQGRGYTF	TGTGCCAGCAGCTCGGGACAGGGAAGAGGCTACACCTTC
TRBJ1-6	TRBV5-1	TRBD1	once	CASSRGQGESPLHF	TGCGCCAGCAGTAGGGGACAGGGGGAATCACCCCTCCACTTT
TRBJ1-2	TRBV6-5	TRBD1	.	CASSYEGTGGSYGYTF	TGTGCCAGCAGTTACGAGGGGACAGGGGGGAGCTATGGCTACACCTTC
TRBJ2-7	TRBV11-2	.	.	CASSVTYEQYF	TGTGCCAGCAGCGTCACCTACGAGCAGTACTTC
TRBJ1-1	TRBV25-1	TRBD1	.	CASSTTGGDTEAFF	TGTGCCAGCAGTACAACAGGGGGTGACACTGAAGCTTTCTTT
TRBJ1-1	TRBV28	.	.	CASSSNREAFF	TGTGCCAGCAGTTCCAACCGGGAAGCTTTCTTT
TRBJ2-2	TRBV12-5	TRBD1	once	CASGPGQGINTGELFF	TGTGCTAGTGGTCCGGGACAGGGAATTAACACCGGGGAGCTGTTTTTT
TRBJ2-7	TRBV5-1	.	.	CASTGAGGEQYF	TGCGCCAGCACCGGTGCAGGTGGCGAGCAGTACTTC
TRBJ2-5	TRBV2	TRBD1	few	CASSPGQGWQETQYF	TGTGCCAGCAGTCCGGGACAGGGGTGGCAAGAGACCCAGTACTTC
TRBJ2-2	TRBV19	TRBD2	.	CASRSGTSGSWGTGELFF	TGTGCCAGTAGATCCGGGACTAGCGGGAGTTGGGGCACCGGGGAGCTGTTTTTT
TRBJ2-7	TRBV5-1	.	.	CASSLSAIIRSQYF	TGCGCCAGCAGCTTGAGCGCGATAATACGATCGCAGTACTTC
TRBJ2-1	TRBV6-1	.	.	CASSEVPETYNEQFF	TGTGCCAGCAGTGAAGTACCCGAGACCTACAATGAGCAGTTCTTC
TRBJ2-5	TRBV5-5	.	.	CASSLGLSQYF	TGTGCCAGCAGCTTGGGGCTGTCCCAGTACTTC
TRBJ2-1	TRBV4-1	TRBD1	.	CASSQPPGTGSHNEQFF	TGCGCCAGCAGCCAACCTCCCGGGACAGGGAGCCACAATGAGCAGTTCTTC
TRBJ2-4	TRBV4-2	.	.	CASSQDHTFGNSQYF	TGTGCCAGCAGCCAAGATCACACCTTCGGGAACAGTCAGTACTTC
TRBJ2-5	TRBV4-1	TRBD1	.	CASSQERSGGGWQETQYF	TGCGCCAGCAGCCAAGAGAGGTCAGGGGGCGGATGGCAAGAGACCCAGTACTTC
TRBJ2-3	TRBV7-3	TRBD1	once	CASSLTGGNTATQYF	TGTGCCAGCAGCCTGACAGGGGGGAACACAGCTACGCAGTATTTT
TRBJ1-6	TRBV9	TRBD1	once	CASSSSPGQNSPLHF	TGTGCCAGCAGCTCCTCCCCGGGACAGAATTCACCCCTCCACTTT
TRBJ1-2	TRBV6-6	.	.	CASSYRTALGGGYTF	TGTGCCAGCAGTTACCGGACAGCTTTAGGGGGTGGCTACACCTTC
TRBJ1-2	TRBV6-5	TRBD1	.	CASSYGDRRDGYTF	TGTGCCAGCAGTTACGGGGACAGGCGAGATGGCTACACCTTC
TRBJ1-3	TRBV28	.	few	CASSLLGDWSSGNTIYF	TGTGCCAGCAGTTTATTGGGAGACTGGAGCTCTGGAAACACCATATATTTT
TRBJ2-2	TRBV6-5	TRBD2	.	CASRPGGAVGELFF	TGTGCCAGCAGACCGGGGGGGGCGGTCGGGGAGCTGTTTTTT
TRBJ2-7	TRBV18	.	few	CASSRALGGGVFEEQYF	TGTGCCAGCTCTCGAGCCCTTGGAGGGGGCGTCTTTGAGGAGCAGTACTTC
TRBJ1-4	TRBV6-1	.	.	CASSERGRGEKLFF	TGTGCCAGCAGTGAACGGGGGAGAGGGGAAAAACTGTTTTTT
TRBJ1-1	TRBV7-2	.	.	CASSLAGTMNTEAFF	TGTGCCAGCAGCTTGGCAGGGACTATGAACACTGAAGCTTTCTTT
TRBJ2-1	TRBV7-9	TRBD2	.	CASSPGLAGLNEQFF	TGTGCCAGCAGCCCCGGACTAGCGGGACTCAATGAGCAGTTCTTC
TRBJ2-5	TRBV6-1	TRBD2	.	CASSEARGSGILETQYF	TGTGCCAGCAGTGAAGCCCGGGGTAGCGGGATTCTTGAGACCCAGTACTTC
TRBJ1-2	TRBV29-1	TRBD1	medium-sized	CSVDSGQELYGYTF	TGCAGCGTTGACTCCGGACAGGAACTCTATGGCTACACCTTC
TRBJ2-1	TRBV9	TRBD2	.	CASSVTSGNNEQFF	TGTGCCAGCAGCGTTACTAGCGGGAATAATGAGCAGTTCTTC
TRBJ2-1	TRBV19	TRBD1	.	CASSPWGQGVNEQFF	TGTGCCAGTAGTCCCTGGGGACAGGGGGTCAATGAGCAGTTCTTC
TRBJ1-2	TRBV29-1	.	few	CSVEDQDNYGYTF	TGCAGCGTTGAAGATCAGGATAACTATGGCTACACCTTC
TRBJ1-1	TRBV28	.	.	CASSSPGFEAFF	TGTGCCAGCAGTTCCCCAGGGTTTGAAGCTTTCTTT
TRBJ2-5	TRBV18	.	.	CASSPGLAETQYF	TGTGCCAGCTCACCGGGACTGGCAGAGACCCAGTACTTC
TRBJ1-1	TRBV11-1	.	.	CASSVDIYTEAFF	TGTGCCAGCAGCGTAGACATTTACACTGAAGCTTTCTTT
TRBJ2-7	TRBV6-5	TRBD1	.	CASVWTGAGYEQYF	TGTGCCAGCGTTTGGACAGGGGCGGGCTACGAGCAGTACTTC
TRBJ2-1	TRBV28	.	.	CAAFNRAGEYNEQFF	TGTGCCGCTTTTAACCGGGCAGGGGAGTACAATGAGCAGTTCTTC
TRBJ1-2	TRBV5-1	.	.	CASSLGQSHRDGYTF	TGCGCCAGCAGTTTAGGACAGTCCCATAGGGATGGCTACACCTTC
TRBJ2-3	TRBV30	TRBD1	once	CAWSRDRRDTQYF	TGTGCCTGGAGTCGGGACAGGAGGGATACGCAGTATTTT
TRBJ2-7	TRBV19	.	.	CASSTTNGGSYEQYF	TGTGCCAGTAGTACAACGAACGGGGGATCCTACGAGCAGTACTTC